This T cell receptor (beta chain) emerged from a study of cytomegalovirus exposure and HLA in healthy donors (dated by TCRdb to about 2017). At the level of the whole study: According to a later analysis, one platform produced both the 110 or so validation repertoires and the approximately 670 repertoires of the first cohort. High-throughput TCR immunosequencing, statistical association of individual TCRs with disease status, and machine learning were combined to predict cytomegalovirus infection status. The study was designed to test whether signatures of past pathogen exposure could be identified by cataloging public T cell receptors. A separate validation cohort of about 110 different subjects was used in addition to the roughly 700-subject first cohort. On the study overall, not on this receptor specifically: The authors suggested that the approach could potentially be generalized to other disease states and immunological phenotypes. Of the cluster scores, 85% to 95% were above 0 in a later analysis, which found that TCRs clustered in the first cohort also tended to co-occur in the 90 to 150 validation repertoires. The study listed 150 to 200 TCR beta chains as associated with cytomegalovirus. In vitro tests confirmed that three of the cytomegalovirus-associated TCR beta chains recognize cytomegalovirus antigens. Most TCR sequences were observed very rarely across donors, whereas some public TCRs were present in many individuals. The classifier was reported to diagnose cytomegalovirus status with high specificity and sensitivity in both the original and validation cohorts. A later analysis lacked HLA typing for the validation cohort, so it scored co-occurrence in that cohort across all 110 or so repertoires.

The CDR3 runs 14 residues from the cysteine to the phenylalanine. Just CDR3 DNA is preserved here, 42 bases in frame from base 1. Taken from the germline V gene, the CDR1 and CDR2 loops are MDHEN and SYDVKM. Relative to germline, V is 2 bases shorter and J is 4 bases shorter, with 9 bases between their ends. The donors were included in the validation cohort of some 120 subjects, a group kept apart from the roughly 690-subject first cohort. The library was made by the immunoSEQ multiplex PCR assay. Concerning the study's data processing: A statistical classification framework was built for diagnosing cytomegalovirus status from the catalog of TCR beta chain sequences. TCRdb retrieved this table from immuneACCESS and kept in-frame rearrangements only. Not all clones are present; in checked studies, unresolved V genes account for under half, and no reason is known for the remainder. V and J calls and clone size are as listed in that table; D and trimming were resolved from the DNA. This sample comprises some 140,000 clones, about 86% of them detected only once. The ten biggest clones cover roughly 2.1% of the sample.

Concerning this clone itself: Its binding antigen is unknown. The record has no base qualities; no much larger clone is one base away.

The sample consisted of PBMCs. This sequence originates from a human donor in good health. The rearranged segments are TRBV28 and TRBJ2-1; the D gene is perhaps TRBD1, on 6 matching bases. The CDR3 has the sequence CASSLRGGYNEQFF. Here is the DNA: TGTGCCAGCAGTTTAAGAGGGGGATACAATGAGCAGTTCTTC.